These T cell receptor beta chains were read from a single sample in a study of cytomegalovirus exposure and HLA in healthy donors. Produced via immunoSEQ multiplex PCR; TCRdb's table is partial and in-frame only. In the table there are about 200,000 clones, roughly 85% of which are singletons. Sequenced: PBMCs. The receptors derive from a woman in her 50s in good health and CMV-seronegative. The CDR3 runs from the conserved cysteine through the conserved F or W. D genes are given only for firm matches. Clone size is not always given. Where it is, it says once, few, many or a class for expanded clones.

v_call	j_call	clone_size	d_call	cdr3_nt	cdr3_aa
TRBV5-1	TRBJ2-3	NA	TRBD2	TGCGCCAGCAGCTATCTAGCGGGAGTAACAGATACGCAGTATTTT	CASSYLAGVTDTQYF
TRBV18	TRBJ2-3	NA	NA	TGTGCCAGCTCACTAACGCGACTAACTAGCACAGATACGCAGTATTTT	CASSLTRLTSTDTQYF
TRBV6-5	TRBJ1-5	NA	NA	TGTGCCAGCAGGAAGGATTGGACAGGCAATCAGCCCCAGCATTTT	CASRKDWTGNQPQHF
TRBV19	TRBJ1-3	few	TRBD1	TGTGCCAGTAGCGGACAGGCATCTGGAAACACCATATATTTT	CASSGQASGNTIYF
TRBV9	TRBJ2-1	NA	TRBD2	TGTGCCAGCAGCCCCGCAGGGCTAGCGGGAGTAGGGCAGTTCTTC	CASSPAGLAGVGQFF
TRBV5-1	TRBJ1-1	NA	TRBD1	TGCGCCACGTCCAGGGGGGTGAACACTGAAGCTTTCTTT	CATSRGVNTEAFF
TRBV6-5	TRBJ1-5	once	NA	TGTGCCAGCAGTTACAGTTCTCGGGGGTATCAGCCCCAGCATTTT	CASSYSSRGYQPQHF
TRBV9	TRBJ2-3	NA	NA	TGTGCCAGCAGCGTAGCGGCGGGGCTGCATACGCAGTATTTT	CASSVAAGLHTQYF
TRBV7-8	TRBJ2-1	NA	TRBD2	TGTGCCAGCAGCCGACGGACTAGCCGGGAACACAATGAGCAGTTCTTC	CASSRRTSREHNEQFF
TRBV28	TRBJ1-2	NA	NA	TGTGCCAGCAGTTTACGAGTATCCTATGGCTACACCTTC	CASSLRVSYGYTF
TRBV6-5	TRBJ1-1	NA	NA	TGTGCCAGCTACTTGAGTTTGAACACTGAAGCTTTCTTT	CASYLSLNTEAFF